Listed below are T cell receptor beta chains from one sample, sequenced in a study of shared clonotypes between healthy human individuals. TCRdb's copy holds only in-frame clones and misses some; the assay was immunoSEQ multiplex PCR. The data show 950,000 to 1,100,000 clones, around 78% seen once. Sequencing input: memory CD4+ T cells from PBMCs. These receptors were collected from a man aged 18 to 30 in good health. Some clones in this sample may be carry-over from other donors' samples. Each CDR3 is given with its conserved first and last residue. A D gene is named only where the DNA matches it firmly. Rows may omit the clone size; those that give it use once, few, many or a size class.

-	TRBD1	TRBV7-8	TRBJ2-7	TGTGCCAGCAGCTCCGGGTGGACAGGCTCCTACGAGCAGTACTTC	CASSSGWTGSYEQYF
once	TRBD2	TRBV29-1	TRBJ2-6	TGCAGCGGGCGACTAGCGGGAGCCGGGGCCAACGTCCTGACTTTC	CSGRLAGAGANVLTF
-	-	TRBV12-5	TRBJ2-1	TGTGCTAGTGGGTATAGTTTGGGGAATGAGCAGTTCTTC	CASGYSLGNEQFF
-	TRBD1	TRBV28	TRBJ1-5	TGTGCCAGCAGTTCGGGACAGGGGATTCAGCCCCAGCATTTT	CASSSGQGIQPQHF
-	-	TRBV7-8	TRBJ2-7	TGTGCCAGCAGTCTAGGGGCGGGATCAACCTACGAGCAGTACTTC	CASSLGAGSTYEQYF
once	-	TRBV6-5	TRBJ2-7	TGTGCCAGCAGTTACTCGAGAGGGTTCGAGCAGTACTTC	CASSYSRGFEQYF
once	TRBD1	TRBV29-1	TRBJ2-5	TGCAGCGTTACGACAGGGTACGAGACCCAGTACTTC	CSVTTGYETQYF
once	-	TRBV5-1	TRBJ1-1	TGCGCCAGCAGCCCGACAGAGGAAATTCTTAACACTGAAGCTTTCTTT	CASSPTEEILNTEAFF
-	TRBD1	TRBV30	TRBJ2-2	TGTGCCTGGACCGGGACAGGGATCACCGGGGAGCTGTTTTTT	CAWTGTGITGELFF
-	-	TRBV10-3	TRBJ2-3	TGTGCCATCAGTGAGTCAAGAGCCCAGATTAGAGATACGCAGTATTTT	CAISESRAQIRDTQYF
many	-	TRBV28	TRBJ1-5	TGTGCCAGCACCCCGTCGAGGGGTCTCAATCAGCCCCAGCATTTT	CASTPSRGLNQPQHF
-	TRBD1	TRBV5-1	TRBJ1-4	TGCGCCAGCAGCTTGGGACAGGGTAATGAAAAACTGTTTTTT	CASSLGQGNEKLFF
-	TRBD2	TRBV4-2	TRBJ2-7	TGTGCCAGCAGCCATACGGGAGGCGACTACGAGCAGTACTTC	CASSHTGGDYEQYF
-	-	TRBV7-3	TRBJ2-6	TGTGCCAGCAGCTTAATGCAGGGGTACTCTGGGGCCAACGTCCTGACTTTC	CASSLMQGYSGANVLTF
once	-	TRBV7-2	TRBJ2-7	TGTGCCAGCAGCTTACAGGAGAGCTCCTACGAGCAGTACTTC	CASSLQESSYEQYF
-	-	TRBV6-6	TRBJ2-2	TGTGCCAGCAGTTACTCATTGACCGGGGAGCTGTTTTTT	CASSYSLTGELFF
-	TRBD2	TRBV6-1	TRBJ2-1	TGTGCCAGCAGTGCCGCGGGACTAGCGGGACGCCTTGAGCAGTTCTTC	CASSAAGLAGRLEQFF
-	TRBD1	TRBV6-1	TRBJ1-2	TGTGCCAGCAGTGGGGGAGGACAGGGGGCATTAGGCTACACCTTC	CASSGGGQGALGYTF
-	-	TRBV6-1	TRBJ2-2	TGTGCCAGCAGCCCTTGGGGGGCATCGGGGGAGCTGTTTTTT	CASSPWGASGELFF
once	-	TRBV5-5	TRBJ2-3	TGTGCCAGCAGCTTGCTTTTCGGGGGATCTAGCACAGATACGCAGTATTTT	CASSLLFGGSSTDTQYF
once	TRBD1	TRBV6-5	TRBJ1-2	TGTGCCACCACGGACAGGGTCTATGGCTACACCTTC	CATTDRVYGYTF
-	-	TRBV6-1	TRBJ1-2	TGTGCCAGCAGTGAAAATAGAGCGGGCTATGGCTACACCTTC	CASSENRAGYGYTF
-	-	TRBV2	TRBJ1-1	TGTGCCACCAAGGTGGAACAAGGGGACACTGAAGCTTTCTTT	CATKVEQGDTEAFF
-	-	TRBV5-4	TRBJ1-4	TGTGCCAGCAGCGCCCGCCAACAGGGATCTAATGAAAAACTGTTTTTT	CASSARQQGSNEKLFF
few	-	TRBV4-1	TRBJ1-1	TGCGCCAGCAGCCATTACACTGAAGCTTTCTTT	CASSHYTEAFF
-	-	TRBV5-8	TRBJ2-3	TGTGCCAGCAGGACCGACAGCGGCACAGATACGCAGTATTTT	CASRTDSGTDTQYF
-	TRBD2	TRBV5-1	TRBJ2-3	TGCGCCAGCAGCTTTAAGGCGGGAGGTCCTCTCACAGATACGCAGTATTTT	CASSFKAGGPLTDTQYF
-	TRBD2	TRBV27	TRBJ2-2	TGTGCCAGCAGTCTAATGGGAGGGGATCGGACCGGGGAGCTGTTTTTT	CASSLMGGDRTGELFF
-	-	TRBV19	TRBJ2-1	TGTGCCAGTAGTACCCCCGGGACTGCAAACTACAATGAGCAGTTCTTC	CASSTPGTANYNEQFF
-	-	TRBV11-2	TRBJ2-7	TGTGCCAGCAGCTTATCTGATAGCTACGAGCAGTACTTC	CASSLSDSYEQYF
-	-	TRBV5-1	TRBJ2-1	TGCGCCAGCCGCCCCGGGTCGGGCCCCTACAATGAGCAGTTCTTC	CASRPGSGPYNEQFF
-	-	TRBV27	TRBJ1-2	TGTGCCAGCAAACGATCGTGGACTGATCCGGGCTATGGCTACACCTTC	CASKRSWTDPGYGYTF
-	TRBD1	TRBV2	TRBJ1-2	TGTGCCAGCACCGCCGGACAGGGCGGCTATGGCTACACCTTC	CASTAGQGGYGYTF
-	TRBD2	TRBV29-1	TRBJ2-2	TGCAGCGTCGCAGGGGTGCGGGAGGGCCCTTCGGGCACCGGGGAGCTGTTTTTT	CSVAGVREGPSGTGELFF
-	-	TRBV5-6	TRBJ1-2	TGTGCCAGCAGCTTGAGTGGGAGCTACACCTTC	CASSLSGSYTF
-	TRBD1	TRBV28	TRBJ2-5	TGTGCCAGCAGCACACGGGACAGACAAGAGACCCAGTACTTC	CASSTRDRQETQYF
-	-	TRBV5-1	TRBJ2-2	TGCGCCAGCAGCTCGAAGCTAGCAGGGAACACCGGGGAGCTGTTTTTT	CASSSKLAGNTGELFF
-	TRBD1	TRBV5-6	TRBJ2-7	TGTGCCAGCAGTAGACAGGGGGGGTCCTACGAGCAGTACTTC	CASSRQGGSYEQYF
-	-	TRBV6-5	TRBJ2-7	TGTGCCAGCAGTCCCCGGGTGGTTCTCTACGAGCAGTACTTC	CASSPRVVLYEQYF
-	TRBD1	TRBV18	TRBJ2-5	TGTGCCAGCTCATCGGACAGGGTTGAGACCCAGTACTTC	CASSSDRVETQYF
few	-	TRBV28	TRBJ1-5	TGTGCCAGCAGTTTGGGGGGGGCGAGGAATCAGCCCCAGCATTTT	CASSLGGARNQPQHF
-	-	TRBV20-1	TRBJ2-3	TGCAGTGCTGCCCCCACGGGTACGCAGTATTTT	CSAAPTGTQYF
-	TRBD1	TRBV2	TRBJ2-1	TGTGCCAGAGGGGGCGTAGCGCGAAACAATGAGCAGTTCTTC	CARGGVARNNEQFF
-	TRBD2	TRBV4-1	TRBJ2-1	TGCGCCAGCAGCCAAGATTTGGGGGTTGGGACTAGCGGACTCTTATCCTACAATGAGCAGTTCTTC	CASSQDLGVGTSGLLSYNEQFF
once	TRBD2	TRBV9	TRBJ2-5	TGTGCCAGCAGCGTAGTGGCTAGCGGGAGGGTGGAGACCCAGTACTTC	CASSVVASGRVETQYF